The 5 T cell receptor beta chains given below trace back to one sample, sequenced in a study of T cell changes during pregnancy in multiple sclerosis. TCRdb's table, derived via immunoSEQ multiplex PCR, lists solely in-frame clones and lacks some. This sample carries 55,000 to 70,000 clones, 89% of them seen once, and the ten largest clones take 2% to 3%. Source: peripheral blood, taken in the first trimester of pregnancy. The receptors derive from a female donor with multiple sclerosis, enrolled in a pregnancy study.

The chain is built from TRBV27 and TRBJ2-1; TRBD2 matches at 9 bases. The CDR3 sequence is 16 residues long. Germline V gene lookup returns CDR1 MNHEY and CDR2 SMNVEV (reference sequence). The trim removed 1 base at V and 5 bases at J, leaving 6 bases unmatched. The CDR3 DNA reads as TGTGCCAGCAGTTTATGGCCGGGCGGGAGGGACAATGAGCAGTTCTTC. The encoded protein is CASSLWPGGRDNEQFF.

The genes are TRBV5-4 and TRBJ1-2, with 7 bases fitting TRBD1. V shed 3 bases and J 6 bases; nucleotides not matched to a gene: 11. Germline V CDR1 and CDR2: SGHNT, YYREEE (reference sequence). The CDR3 is 15 residues long. DNA of the CDR3: TGTGCCAGCAGCTCTCTTTTGGGCAGGGGGGATGGCTACACCTTC. This translates into CASSSLLGRGDGYTF.

V and J are TRBV10-1 and TRBJ1-1; the D is unclear. The V and J ends lost 3 bases and 3 bases respectively, with 5 bases between them. This CDR3 has 12 amino acids. Germline lookup yields CDR1 WNHNN and CDR2 SYGVQD (reference sequence). The CDR3: CASSDPDTEAFF. CDR3 coding DNA: TGCGCCAGCAGTGACCCGGACACTGAAGCTTTCTTT.

The chain links TRBV5-1 to TRBJ2-7; TRBD1 aligns across 10 bases. V shed 6 bases, J shed 1 base, and the junction held 7 bases outside the gene matches. Germline loops: CDR1 SGHRS, CDR2 YFSETQ. The CDR3 extends over 15 amino acids. In DNA form, the CDR3 reads TGCGCCAGCAATAGTCCGGGACAGGGGTCCTACGAGCAGTACTTC. This encodes CASNSPGQGSYEQYF.

The chain joins TRBV19 to TRBJ2-5; 7 bases fit TRBD1. Germline CDR1 is LNHDA and CDR2 is SQIVND (reference sequence). With V trimmed by 3 bases and J by 4 bases, 2 bases remained unmatched. The length of the CDR3 is 13 residues. In DNA, the CDR3 is TGTGCCAGTAGTATCCAGGGGGTAGAGACCCAGTACTTC. This encodes CASSIQGVETQYF. The full variable domain, with the rest looked up from reference TRBV19 and TRBJ2-5, is DGGITQSPKYLFRKEGQNVTLSCEQNLNHDAMYWYRQDPGQGLRLIYYSQIVNDFQKGDIAEGYSVSREKKESFPLTVTSAQKNPTAFYLCASSIQGVETQYFGPGTRLLVL.